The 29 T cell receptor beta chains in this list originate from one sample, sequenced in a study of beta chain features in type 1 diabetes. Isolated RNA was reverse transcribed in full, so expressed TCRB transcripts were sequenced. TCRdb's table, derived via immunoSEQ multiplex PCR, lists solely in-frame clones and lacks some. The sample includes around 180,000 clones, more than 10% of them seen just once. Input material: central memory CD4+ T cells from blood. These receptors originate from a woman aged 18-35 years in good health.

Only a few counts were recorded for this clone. CDR3 region: CASSPVAMNEKLFF. For the CDR3, the DNA is TGTGCCAGCTCACCAGTAGCGATGAATGAAAAACTGTTTTTT. This chain links TRBV18 with TRBJ1-4, with D unresolved. The CDR3 has 14 amino acids. The V and J ends lost 2 bases and 5 bases respectively, with 9 bases between them. Per germline, CDR1 KGHSH and CDR2 LQKENI. The complete variable domain, with remaining parts taken from reference TRBV18 and TRBJ1-4, reads NAGVMQNPRHLVRRRGQEARLRCSPMKGHSHVYWYRQLPEEGLKFMVYLQKENIIDESGMPKERFSAEFPKEGPSILRIQQVVRGDSAAYFCASSPVAMNEKLFFGSGTQLSVL.

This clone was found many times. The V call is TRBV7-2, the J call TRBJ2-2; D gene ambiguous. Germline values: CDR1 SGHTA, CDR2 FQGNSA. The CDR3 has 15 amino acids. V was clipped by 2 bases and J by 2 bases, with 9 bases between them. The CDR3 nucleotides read TGTGCCAGCAGCTTAATCCCCCTCAACACCGGGGAGCTGTTTTTT. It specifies CASSLIPLNTGELFF.

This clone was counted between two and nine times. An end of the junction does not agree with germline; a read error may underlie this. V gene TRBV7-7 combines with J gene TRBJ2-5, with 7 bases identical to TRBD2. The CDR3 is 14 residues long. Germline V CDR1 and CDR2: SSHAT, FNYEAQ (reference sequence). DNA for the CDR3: TGTGCTAGCAGCTATGGGTTAGCGGGAGAGACCCAGTACTTC. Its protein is CASSYGLAGETQYF.

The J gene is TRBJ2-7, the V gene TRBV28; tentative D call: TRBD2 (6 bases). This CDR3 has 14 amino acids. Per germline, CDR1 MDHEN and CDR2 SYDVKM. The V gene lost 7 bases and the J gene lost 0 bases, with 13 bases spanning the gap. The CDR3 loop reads CASNQRAGSYEQYF. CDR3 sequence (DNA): TGTGCCAGCAACCAGCGGGCGGGCTCCTACGAGCAGTACTTC.

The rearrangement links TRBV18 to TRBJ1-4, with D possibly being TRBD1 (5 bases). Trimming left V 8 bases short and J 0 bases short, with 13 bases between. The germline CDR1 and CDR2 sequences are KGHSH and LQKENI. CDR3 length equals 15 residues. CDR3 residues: CASALQVATNEKLFF. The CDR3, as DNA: TGTGCCAGCGCCCTACAGGTCGCAACTAATGAAAAACTGTTTTTT.

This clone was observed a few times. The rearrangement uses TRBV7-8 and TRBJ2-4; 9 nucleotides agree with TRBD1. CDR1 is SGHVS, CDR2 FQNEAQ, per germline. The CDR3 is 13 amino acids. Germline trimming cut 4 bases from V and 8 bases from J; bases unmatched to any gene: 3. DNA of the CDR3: TGTGCCAGCAGCTCGGGACAGGGTGACATTCAGTACTTC. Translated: CASSSGQGDIQYF.

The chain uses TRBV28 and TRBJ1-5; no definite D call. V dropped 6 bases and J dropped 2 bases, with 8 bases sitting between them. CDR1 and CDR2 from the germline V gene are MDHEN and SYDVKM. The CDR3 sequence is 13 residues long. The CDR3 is CASRVQGNQPQHF. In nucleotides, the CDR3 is TGTGCCAGCAGGGTCCAGGGCAATCAGCCCCAGCATTTT.

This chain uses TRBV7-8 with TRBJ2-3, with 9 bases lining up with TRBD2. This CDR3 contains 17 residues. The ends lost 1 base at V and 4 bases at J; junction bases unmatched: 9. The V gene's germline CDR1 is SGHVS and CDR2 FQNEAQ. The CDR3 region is CASSLVGSGSFADTQYF. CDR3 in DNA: TGTGCCAGCAGCTTAGTGGGTAGCGGGAGTTTCGCAGATACGCAGTATTTT. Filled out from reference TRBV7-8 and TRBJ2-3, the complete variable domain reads GAGVSQSPRYKVAKRGQDVALRCDPISGHVSLFWYQQALGQGPEFLTYFQNEAQLDKSGLPSDRFFAERPEGSVSTLKIQRTQQEDSAVYLCASSLVGSGSFADTQYFGPGTRLTVL.

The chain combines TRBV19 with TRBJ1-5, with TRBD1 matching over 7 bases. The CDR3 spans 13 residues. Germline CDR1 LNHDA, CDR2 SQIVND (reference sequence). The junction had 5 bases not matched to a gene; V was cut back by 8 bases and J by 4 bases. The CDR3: CASVGQSNQPQHF. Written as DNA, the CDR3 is TGTGCCAGTGTGGGACAGAGTAATCAGCCCCAGCATTTT.

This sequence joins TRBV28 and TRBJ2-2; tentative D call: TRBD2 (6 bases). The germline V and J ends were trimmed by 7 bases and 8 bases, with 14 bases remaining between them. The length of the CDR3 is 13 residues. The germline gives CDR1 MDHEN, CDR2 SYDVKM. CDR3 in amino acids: CASIAGPKGELFF. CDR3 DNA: TGTGCCAGCATCGCGGGGCCGAAGGGGGAGCTGTTTTTT.

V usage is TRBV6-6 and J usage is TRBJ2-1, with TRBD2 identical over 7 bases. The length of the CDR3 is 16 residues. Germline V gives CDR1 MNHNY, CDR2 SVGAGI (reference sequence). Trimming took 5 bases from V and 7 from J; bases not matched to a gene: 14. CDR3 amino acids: CASSPPGAGAGNEQFF. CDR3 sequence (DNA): TGTGCCAGCAGTCCTCCCGGGGCGGGAGCGGGTAATGAGCAGTTCTTC.

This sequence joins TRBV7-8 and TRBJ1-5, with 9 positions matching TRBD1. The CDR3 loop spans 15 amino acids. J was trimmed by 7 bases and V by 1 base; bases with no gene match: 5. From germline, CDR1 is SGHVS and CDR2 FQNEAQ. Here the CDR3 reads CASSLVTGGAQPQHF. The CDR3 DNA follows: TGTGCCAGCAGCTTAGTCACAGGGGGCGCGCAGCCCCAGCATTTT. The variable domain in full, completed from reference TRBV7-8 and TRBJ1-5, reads GAGVSQSPRYKVAKRGQDVALRCDPISGHVSLFWYQQALGQGPEFLTYFQNEAQLDKSGLPSDRFFAERPEGSVSTLKIQRTQQEDSAVYLCASSLVTGGAQPQHFGDGTRLSIL.

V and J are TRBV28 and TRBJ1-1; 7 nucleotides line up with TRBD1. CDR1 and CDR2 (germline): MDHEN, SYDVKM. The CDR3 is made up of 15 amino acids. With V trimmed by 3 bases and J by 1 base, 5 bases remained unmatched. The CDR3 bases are TGTGCCAGCAGTTTGCCCACAGGGGCGAACACTGAAGCTTTCTTT. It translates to CASSLPTGANTEAFF.

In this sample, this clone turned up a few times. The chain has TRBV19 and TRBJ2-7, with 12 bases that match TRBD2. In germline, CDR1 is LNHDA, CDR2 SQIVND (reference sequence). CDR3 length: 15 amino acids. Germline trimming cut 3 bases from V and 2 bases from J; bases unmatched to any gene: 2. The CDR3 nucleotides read TGTGCCAGTAGTATTCGGACTAGCGGGACCTACGAGCAGTACTTC. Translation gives CASSIRTSGTYEQYF.

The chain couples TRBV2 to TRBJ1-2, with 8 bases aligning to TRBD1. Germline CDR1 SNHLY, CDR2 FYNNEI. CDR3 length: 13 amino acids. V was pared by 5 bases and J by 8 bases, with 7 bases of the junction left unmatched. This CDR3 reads CASSSGGAGGYTF. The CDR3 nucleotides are TGTGCCAGCAGTTCAGGGGGCGCGGGAGGCTACACCTTC.

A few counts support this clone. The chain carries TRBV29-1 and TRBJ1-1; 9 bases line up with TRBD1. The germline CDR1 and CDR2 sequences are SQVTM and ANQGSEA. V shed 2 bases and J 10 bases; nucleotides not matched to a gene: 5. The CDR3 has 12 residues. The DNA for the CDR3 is TGCAGCGTTGAAAGGACAGGGGATGGAGCTTTCTTT. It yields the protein CSVERTGDGAFF.

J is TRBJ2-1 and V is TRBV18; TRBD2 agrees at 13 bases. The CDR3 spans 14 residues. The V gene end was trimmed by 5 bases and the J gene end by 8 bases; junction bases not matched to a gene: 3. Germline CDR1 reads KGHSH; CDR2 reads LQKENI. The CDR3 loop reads CASSGLAGADEQFF. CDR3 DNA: TGTGCCAGCTCAGGACTAGCGGGAGCGGATGAGCAGTTCTTC.

CDR3 region: CASSSTPVSGNTIYF. The DNA of the CDR3 is TGTGCCAGCAGTAGCACGCCTGTCTCTGGAAACACCATATATTTT. The chain couples TRBV25-1 to TRBJ1-3; D is uncertain. The germline CDR1 and CDR2 sequences are MGHDK and SYGVNS. The V end lost 5 bases, the J end lost 0 bases, and 11 bases lay between the germline ends. The CDR3 covers 15 residues.

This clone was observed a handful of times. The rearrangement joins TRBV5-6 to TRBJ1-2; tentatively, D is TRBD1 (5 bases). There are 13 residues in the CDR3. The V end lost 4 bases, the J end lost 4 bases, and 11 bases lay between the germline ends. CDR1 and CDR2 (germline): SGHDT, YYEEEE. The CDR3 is CASSTRTIYGYTF. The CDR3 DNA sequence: TGTGCCAGCAGCACCCGGACAATCTATGGCTACACCTTC.

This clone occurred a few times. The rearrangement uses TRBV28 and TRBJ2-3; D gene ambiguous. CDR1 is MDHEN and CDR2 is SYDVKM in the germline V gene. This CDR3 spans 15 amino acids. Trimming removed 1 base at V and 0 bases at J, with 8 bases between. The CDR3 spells CASSLSAVSTDTQYF. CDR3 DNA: TGTGCCAGCAGTTTATCGGCGGTTAGCACAGATACGCAGTATTTT.

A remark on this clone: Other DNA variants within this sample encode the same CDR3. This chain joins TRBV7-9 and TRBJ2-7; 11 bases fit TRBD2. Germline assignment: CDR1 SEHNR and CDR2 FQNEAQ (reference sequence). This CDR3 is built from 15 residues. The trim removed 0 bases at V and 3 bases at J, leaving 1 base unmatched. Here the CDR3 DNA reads TGTGCCAGCAGCTTAGCGGGGACTAGCGGCTACGAGCAGTACTTC. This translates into CASSLAGTSGYEQYF.

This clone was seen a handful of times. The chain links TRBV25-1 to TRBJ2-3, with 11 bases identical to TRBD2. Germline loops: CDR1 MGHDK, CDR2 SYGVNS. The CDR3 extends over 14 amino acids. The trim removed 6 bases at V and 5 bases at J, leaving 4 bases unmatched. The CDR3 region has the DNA TGTGCCAGCAGCCTAGCGGGAGGAGTAGATACGCAGTATTTT. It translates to CASSLAGGVDTQYF.

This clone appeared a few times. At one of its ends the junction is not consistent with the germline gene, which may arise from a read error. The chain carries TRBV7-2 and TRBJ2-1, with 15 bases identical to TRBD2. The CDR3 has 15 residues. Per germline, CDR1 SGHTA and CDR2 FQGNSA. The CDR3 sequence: CASSLDGLAGGRDLF. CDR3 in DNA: TGTGCCAGCAGCTTAGACGGACTAGCGGGAGGGCGAGACCTCTTC.

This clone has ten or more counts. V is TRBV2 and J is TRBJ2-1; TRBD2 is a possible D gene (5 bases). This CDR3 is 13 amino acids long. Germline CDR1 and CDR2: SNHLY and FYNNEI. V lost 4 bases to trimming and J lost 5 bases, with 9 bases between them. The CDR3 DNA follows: TGTGCCAGCAGTGGTCCGGGGAACAATGAGCAGTTCTTC. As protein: CASSGPGNNEQFF.

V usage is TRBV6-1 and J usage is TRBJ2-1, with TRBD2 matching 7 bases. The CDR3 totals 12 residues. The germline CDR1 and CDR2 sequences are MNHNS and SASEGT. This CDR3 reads CAALASYNEQFF. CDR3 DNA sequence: TGTGCTGCACTAGCGAGCTACAATGAGCAGTTCTTC.

The CDR3 is CASVLGHADTEAFF. The CDR3 DNA sequence: TGTGCCAGCGTATTAGGACACGCAGACACTGAAGCTTTCTTT. This sequence joins TRBV6-1 and TRBJ1-1, with D tentatively TRBD1 (5 bases). There are 14 residues in the CDR3. Trimming took off 8 bases at V and 3 bases at J, with 16 bases between the two ends. Germline CDR1 MNHNS, CDR2 SASEGT.

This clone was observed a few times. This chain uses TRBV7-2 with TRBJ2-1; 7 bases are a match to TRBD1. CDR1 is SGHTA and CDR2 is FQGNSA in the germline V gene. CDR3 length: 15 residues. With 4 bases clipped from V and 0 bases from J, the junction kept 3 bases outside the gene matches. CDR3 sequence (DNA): TGTGCCAGCAGCTCCGACAGGGCCTCCTACAATGAGCAGTTCTTC. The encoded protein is CASSSDRASYNEQFF.

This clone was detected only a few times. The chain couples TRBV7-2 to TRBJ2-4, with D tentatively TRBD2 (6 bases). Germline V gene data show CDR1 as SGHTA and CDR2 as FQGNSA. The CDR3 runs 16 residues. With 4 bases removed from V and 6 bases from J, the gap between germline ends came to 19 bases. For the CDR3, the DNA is TGTGCCAGCAGCTCGAATTACCAAACTAGCACAAACATTCAGTACTTC. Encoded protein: CASSSNYQTSTNIQYF.

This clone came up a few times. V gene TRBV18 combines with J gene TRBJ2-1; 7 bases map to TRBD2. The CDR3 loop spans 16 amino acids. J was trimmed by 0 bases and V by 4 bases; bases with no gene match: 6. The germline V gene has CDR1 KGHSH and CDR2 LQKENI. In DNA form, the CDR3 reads TGTGCCAGCTCACACCGGACTAGGAGCTCCTACAATGAGCAGTTCTTC. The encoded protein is CASSHRTRSSYNEQFF.